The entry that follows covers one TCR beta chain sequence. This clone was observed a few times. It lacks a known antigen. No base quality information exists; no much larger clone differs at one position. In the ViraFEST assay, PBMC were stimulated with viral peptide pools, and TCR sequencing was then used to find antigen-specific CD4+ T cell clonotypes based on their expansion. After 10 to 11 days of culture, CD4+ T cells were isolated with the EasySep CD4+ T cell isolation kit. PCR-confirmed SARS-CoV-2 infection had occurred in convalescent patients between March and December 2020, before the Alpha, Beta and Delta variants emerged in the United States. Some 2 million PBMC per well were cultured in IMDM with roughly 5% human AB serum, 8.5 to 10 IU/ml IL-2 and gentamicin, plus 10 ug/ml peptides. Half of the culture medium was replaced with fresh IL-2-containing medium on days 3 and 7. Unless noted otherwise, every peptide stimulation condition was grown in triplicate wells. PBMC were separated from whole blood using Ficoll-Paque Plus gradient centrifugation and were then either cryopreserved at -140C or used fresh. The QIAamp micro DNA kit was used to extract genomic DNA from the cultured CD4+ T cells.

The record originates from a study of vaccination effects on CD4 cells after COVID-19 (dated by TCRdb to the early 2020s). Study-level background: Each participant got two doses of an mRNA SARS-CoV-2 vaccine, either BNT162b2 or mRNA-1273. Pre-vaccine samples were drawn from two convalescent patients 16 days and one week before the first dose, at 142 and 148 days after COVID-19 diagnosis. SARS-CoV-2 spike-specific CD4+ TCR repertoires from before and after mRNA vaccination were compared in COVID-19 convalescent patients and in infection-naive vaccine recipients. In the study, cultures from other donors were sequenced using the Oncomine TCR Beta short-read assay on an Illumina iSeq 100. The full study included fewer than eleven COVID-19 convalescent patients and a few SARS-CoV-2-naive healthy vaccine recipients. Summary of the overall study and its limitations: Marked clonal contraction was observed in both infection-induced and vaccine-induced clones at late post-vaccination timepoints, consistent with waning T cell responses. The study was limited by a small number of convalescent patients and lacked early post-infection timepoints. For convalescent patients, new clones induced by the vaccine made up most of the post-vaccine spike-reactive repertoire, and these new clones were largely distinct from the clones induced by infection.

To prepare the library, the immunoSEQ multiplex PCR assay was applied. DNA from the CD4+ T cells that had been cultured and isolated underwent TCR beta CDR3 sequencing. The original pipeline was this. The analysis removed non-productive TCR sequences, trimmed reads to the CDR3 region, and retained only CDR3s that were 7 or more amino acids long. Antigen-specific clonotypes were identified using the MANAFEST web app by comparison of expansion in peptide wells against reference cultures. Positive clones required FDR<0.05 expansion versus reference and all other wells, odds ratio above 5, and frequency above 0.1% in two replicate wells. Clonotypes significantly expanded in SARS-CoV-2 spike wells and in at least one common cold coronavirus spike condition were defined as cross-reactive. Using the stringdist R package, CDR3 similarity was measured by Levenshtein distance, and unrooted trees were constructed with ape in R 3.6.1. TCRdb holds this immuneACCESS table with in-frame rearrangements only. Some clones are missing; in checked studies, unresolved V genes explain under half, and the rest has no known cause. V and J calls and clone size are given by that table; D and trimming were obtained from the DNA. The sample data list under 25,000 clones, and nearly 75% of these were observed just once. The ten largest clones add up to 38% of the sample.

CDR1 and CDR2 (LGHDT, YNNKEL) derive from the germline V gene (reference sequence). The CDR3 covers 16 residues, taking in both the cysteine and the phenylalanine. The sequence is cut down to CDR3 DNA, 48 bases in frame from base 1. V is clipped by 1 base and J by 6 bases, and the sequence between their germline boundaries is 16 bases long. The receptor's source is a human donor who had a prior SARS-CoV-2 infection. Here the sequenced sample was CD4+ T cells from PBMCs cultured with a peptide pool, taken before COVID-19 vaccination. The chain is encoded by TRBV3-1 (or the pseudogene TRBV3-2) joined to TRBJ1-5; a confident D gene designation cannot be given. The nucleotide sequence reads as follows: TGTGCCAGCAGCCAAGCGGGCGCGGGAACAACTCAGCCCCAGCATTTT. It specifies CASSQAGAGTTQPQHF.